This TCR beta chain appears in the sequencing data of a study of cytomegalovirus exposure and HLA in healthy donors. Study-level points and caveats: Reports described diagnosis of cytomegalovirus status by the classifier as highly specific and sensitive. In a later analysis, TCR beta V- and J-gene trimming showed a link to a missense DCLRE1C variant. Whilst most TCR sequences proved rare, a subset of public TCRs occurred across many donors. Investigators reported 164 TCR beta chains as tied to cytomegalovirus.

The CDR3 totals 14 residues. CDR1 GTSNPN and CDR2 SVGIG come from the germline V gene (reference sequence). Trimming took 3 bases from V and 8 from J, leaving 17 bases between them. 13 Jbeta primers and 60 Vbeta primers were used for the PCR. Assay used: immunoSEQ multiplex PCR; TCRdb lists only in-frame clones, some missing. The sample lists more than 85,000 clones, about 75% occurring once. Details on this clone: Antigen specificity is unknown.

V and J are TRBV30 and TRBJ1-5; possibly TRBD1 for D (5 bases). This TCR derives from a woman between 18 and 30 years old in good health and CMV-seropositive. Sequencing was done on a sample of PBMCs. The CDR3: CAWSPPWGLEPQHF. The DNA of the CDR3 is TGTGCCTGGAGCCCACCATGGGGCTTGGAGCCCCAGCATTTT.